The present TCR beta chain was sequenced within a study of T cell changes during pregnancy in multiple sclerosis. TCRdb's copy holds only in-frame clones and misses some; the assay was immunoSEQ multiplex PCR. The sample holds approximately 90,000 clones; approximately 90% are singletons and the top ten take approximately 2.5%. The CDR3 extends over 13 amino acids. V lost 5 bases and J lost 14, with 20 bases in between. The germline gives CDR1 SGHTA, CDR2 FQGNSA. This receptor was taken from a female donor with multiple sclerosis, enrolled in a pregnancy study. The source material was peripheral blood, sampled in the first trimester of pregnancy. The V call is TRBV7-2, the J call TRBJ2-3; possibly TRBD2 for D (5 bases). The DNA for the CDR3 is TGTGCCAGCAGCGAACAGCTCCCGGGGTATCGGTATTTT. Translating gives CASSEQLPGYRYF.